This T cell receptor (beta chain) was captured by sequencing in a study of human T cells and chemical hapten exposure. In its sample, this clonotype was seen many times. Its antigen is unidentified. Study observations and caveats: Counts of TCRs above 1 in 1000 frequency stayed unchanged with DPC sensitization.

TCRdb called the RACE reads again in MiXCR, with one record for every CDR3 protein. Here the sample spans 38,000 or so distinct CDR3 sequences, less than 9% being singletons. Time point of the sample: pre-sensitization, week 0. Treatment indicated: therapeutic diphenylcyclopropenone sensitization with weekly scalp DPC. This CDR3 comprises 13 residues. CDR1 LGHDT and CDR2 YNNKEL come from the germline V gene (reference sequence). The V gene lost 4 bases and the J gene lost 9 bases, with 13 bases spanning the gap. This specimen consisted of whole blood, obtained in connection with sensitization to the hapten diphenylcyclopropenone (DPC). The chain links TRBV3-1 to TRBJ1-5; D gene unclear. This TCR was sampled from a woman between 45 and 65 years old with alopecia areata. Some clones in this sample may be carry-over from other donors' samples. The CDR3, as DNA: TGTGCCAGCAGCCGAGACCCCTCGCTGCCCCAGCATTTT. Translation gives CASSRDPSLPQHF.